Shown below are 31 T cell receptor beta chains from a single sample sequenced in a study of monozygotic twins with inflammatory bowel disease. TCRdb reworked the 5' RACE reads into one entry per CDR3 protein, no DNA. There are roughly 160,000 distinct CDR3 sequences in the sample, with just under 7.5% held by the top ten. The sequenced sample consisted of blood. The receptors here all came from a human donor with ulcerative colitis or Crohn's disease, or a healthy co-twin of an affected twin (not recorded which).

V and J are TRBV20-1 and TRBJ1-1; no DNA is available, so the TRBD1 call from TCRdb remains unchecked. The CDR3 spans 14 residues. Germline CDR1 and CDR2: DFQATT and SNEGSKA (reference sequence). This chain's CDR3 is CSAREAGGATEAFF.

This chain uses TRBV9 with TRBJ2-7; the D call from TCRdb, TRBD1, cannot be confirmed without DNA. This CDR3 has 14 amino acids. The V gene's germline CDR1 is SGDLS and CDR2 YYNGEE. CDR3 protein: CASSEGTGDYEQYF.

The chain employs TRBV28 and TRBJ2-7; TCRdb designates TRBD1, a call that cannot be tested without DNA. The CDR3 is 18 residues long. CDR1 and CDR2 (germline): MDHEN, SYDVKM. The CDR3 here is CASRPGGKLLDWDYEQYF.

The V gene is TRBV11-2, the J gene TRBJ1-2. CDR1 and CDR2 (germline): SGHAT, FQNNGV. This CDR3 region has 15 residues. This CDR3 is CASSPSRGSNYGYTF.

The CDR3 spells CASSEHLNTEAFF. The V and J genes are TRBV6-1 and TRBJ1-1. Germline CDR1 and CDR2: MNHNS and SASEGT. There are 13 residues in the CDR3.

The chain joins TRBV5-6 to TRBJ1-1. The germline V gene has CDR1 SGHDT and CDR2 YYEEEE. The CDR3 spans 12 residues. CDR3: CASSLADGEAFF.

The V call is TRBV20-1, the J call TRBJ2-5; TCRdb's D call of TRBD2 is untestable without DNA. CDR1 and CDR2 (germline): DFQATT, SNEGSKA (reference sequence). CDR3 size: 14 residues. The CDR3 reads CSARGGSYGQTQYF.

V and J are TRBV11-2 and TRBJ2-1. The CDR3 length is 16 residues. Germline CDR1 reads SGHAT; CDR2 reads FQNNGV. The CDR3 protein is CASSLFSAVSYNEQFF.

The V and J genes are TRBV18 and TRBJ2-3. The CDR3 is made up of 12 amino acids. From germline, CDR1 is KGHSH and CDR2 LQKENI. The CDR3 loop is CASSPSADTQYF. The whole variable domain, filled in from reference TRBV18 and TRBJ2-3, reads NAGVMQNPRHLVRRRGQEARLRCSPMKGHSHVYWYRQLPEEGLKFMVYLQKENIIDESGMPKERFSAEFPKEGPSILRIQQVVRGDSAAYFCASSPSADTQYFGPGTRLTVL.

The rearrangement links TRBV6-1 to TRBJ2-3; TCRdb gives TRBD2 as the D gene, but with no DNA this cannot be confirmed. The CDR3 is made up of 16 amino acids. CDR1 and CDR2 (germline): MNHNS, SASEGT. The CDR3 here is CASSKPAGTSTDTQYF.

The rearrangement uses TRBV5-6 and TRBJ1-2. CDR1 is SGHDT and CDR2 is YYEEEE in the germline V gene. This CDR3 region has 12 residues. CDR3 residues: CASSVDSYGYTF.

The chain has TRBV7-9 and TRBJ2-1; no DNA is available, so the TRBD1 call from TCRdb remains unchecked. CDR1 and CDR2 from the germline V gene are SEHNR and FQNEAQ (reference sequence). This CDR3 has 16 residues. This CDR3 reads CASSLGRTGGFNEQFF.

CDR3 amino acids: CASSASRGTGVLGNTIYF. The rearrangement joins TRBV4-1 to TRBJ1-3; TCRdb's D call, TRBD1, is unchecked because there is no DNA. The germline CDR1 and CDR2 sequences are MGHRA and YSYEKL. The CDR3 totals 18 residues.

The V call is TRBV24-1, the J call TRBJ2-7; with no DNA, the TCRdb D assignment of TRBD1 cannot be verified. Germline values: CDR1 KGHDR, CDR2 SFDVKD. This CDR3 has 12 amino acids. The CDR3 reads CATSDGGYEQYF.

The chain joins TRBV10-3 to TRBJ2-7; the TCRdb D gene call, TRBD1, has no DNA to confirm it. Germline V lookup: CDR1 ENHRY, CDR2 SYGVKD. This CDR3 region has 13 residues. The CDR3 is CAISWDRGHEQYF.

CDR3 sequence: CASSLAGGRGLRTEAFF. This rearrangement joins TRBV7-9 to TRBJ1-1. CDR1 is SEHNR and CDR2 is FQNEAQ in the germline V gene (reference sequence). The CDR3 runs to 17 residues.

The chain uses TRBV27 and TRBJ1-1. The CDR3 loop spans 14 amino acids. Germline CDR1 reads MNHEY; CDR2 reads SMNVEV (reference sequence). CDR3: CASSSFKVNTEAFF.

The chain joins TRBV20-1 to TRBJ2-2; TCRdb calls TRBD2, which cannot be checked without DNA. This CDR3 region has 14 residues. CDR1 is DFQATT and CDR2 is SNEGSKA in the germline V gene (reference sequence). The CDR3 here is CSARALAAFGELFF.

V is TRBV29-1 and J is TRBJ1-2. This CDR3 contains 11 residues. Germline-derived CDR1 and CDR2 are SQVTM and ANQGSEA. The CDR3 sequence: CSVSGRRGYTF.

The chain is built from TRBV20-1 and TRBJ1-5. CDR3 length equals 14 residues. CDR1 and CDR2 (germline): DFQATT, SNEGSKA (reference sequence). CDR3: CSAAEGGGNQSQHF.

This rearrangement joins TRBV5-5 to TRBJ1-1; TCRdb's D call of TRBD1 is untestable without DNA. This CDR3 has 14 amino acids. Germline V gives CDR1 SGHKS, CDR2 YYEKEE (reference sequence). The CDR3 sequence is CASSPGQQGTEAFF. Variable domain in full (rest from reference TRBV5-5 and TRBJ1-1): DAGVTQSPTHLIKTRGQQVTLRCSPISGHKSVSWYQQVLGQGPQFIFQYYEKEERGRGNFPDRFSARQFPNYSSELNVNALLLGDSALYLCASSPGQQGTEAFFGQGTRLTVV.

This chain joins TRBV12-3 or TRBV12-4 and TRBJ1-5; TCRdb lists TRBD1, though no DNA is available to test this call. The CDR3 length is 14 residues. The CDR3 region is CASGPDRYNQPQHF.

The chain combines TRBV27 with TRBJ2-1; TCRdb designates TRBD2, a call that cannot be tested without DNA. Germline CDR1 reads MNHEY; CDR2 reads SMNVEV (reference sequence). The CDR3 extends over 15 amino acids. This CDR3 reads CASSSEGPGYNEQFF.

The chain employs TRBV7-3 and TRBJ1-2; TCRdb's assignment of TRBD1 cannot be checked, as there is no DNA. Germline V gene data show CDR1 as SGHTA and CDR2 as FQGTGA. The CDR3 runs 13 residues. CDR3 protein: CASSLTGDDGYTF. The whole variable domain, filled in from reference TRBV7-3 and TRBJ1-2, reads GAGVSQTPSNKVTEKGKYVELRCDPISGHTALYWYRQSLGQGPEFLIYFQGTGAADDSGLPNDRFFAVRPEGSVSTLKIQRTERGDSAVYLCASSLTGDDGYTFGSGTRLTVV.

The chain links TRBV7-2 to TRBJ2-1. This CDR3 spans 12 amino acids. The V gene's germline CDR1 is SGHTA and CDR2 FQGNSA. This CDR3 is CASSLGGTEQFF.

CDR3 in amino acids: CSASAGQGAFTEAFF. V usage is TRBV20-1 and J usage is TRBJ1-1; TCRdb's D call of TRBD1 is untestable without DNA. Germline-derived CDR1 and CDR2 are DFQATT and SNEGSKA (reference sequence). This CDR3 is built from 15 residues.

CDR3 loop: CAISSGGSSYNSPLHF. The chain is built from TRBV10-3 and TRBJ1-6; TCRdb lists TRBD1, though no DNA is available to test this call. The germline V gene encodes CDR1 ENHRY and CDR2 SYGVKD. The CDR3 is 16 amino acids.

This chain uses TRBV20-1 with TRBJ2-3; the TRBD1 assignment by TCRdb is unverifiable without DNA. Germline CDR1 reads DFQATT; CDR2 reads SNEGSKA (reference sequence). The CDR3 is 15 amino acids. CDR3 sequence reads: CSARIPGQPPDTQYF.

V and J are TRBV24-1 and TRBJ1-1. CDR3 length: 12 amino acids. Per the germline V gene, CDR1 is KGHDR and CDR2 is SFDVKD. This chain's CDR3 is CATRDAAFRAFF.

The chain links TRBV10-2 to TRBJ2-2; without DNA, the TCRdb call of TRBD1 cannot be checked. This CDR3 region has 17 residues. In germline, CDR1 is WSHSY, CDR2 SAAADI. The CDR3 protein is CASTSSRAGANTGELFF.

V gene TRBV20-1 combines with J gene TRBJ2-1; TCRdb designates TRBD1, a call that cannot be tested without DNA. The CDR3 extends over 14 amino acids. Germline values: CDR1 DFQATT, CDR2 SNEGSKA (reference sequence). The CDR3 loop reads CSARSGQTYNEQFF.